A selection of T cell receptor beta chains follows, all from one sample in a study of T cell changes during pregnancy in multiple sclerosis. This table comes from immunoSEQ multiplex PCR, and its TCRdb copy is limited to in-frame clones, with some not included. The sample consists of about 80,000 clones, under 95% of them appearing once. The sample in question was peripheral blood, obtained before pregnancy. The receptors stem from a female donor with multiple sclerosis, enrolled in a pregnancy study. Each CDR3 is given with its conserved first and last residue. A D gene is named only where the DNA matches it firmly. For some rows the clone size is stated as once, few or many, or as a class when expanded; others skip it.

CDR3 length	V gene	D gene	J gene	clone size	CDR3 DNA	CDR3 protein
14	TRBV5-6	NA	TRBJ1-5	NA	TGTGCCAGCAGCTTGACCAGGGGAAATCAGCCCCAGCATTTT	CASSLTRGNQPQHF
13	TRBV5-1	TRBD1	TRBJ1-1	once	TGCGCCAGCAGCCCCGACAGGGGGACTGAAGCTTTCTTT	CASSPDRGTEAFF
18	TRBV21-1	NA	TRBJ2-1	NA	TGTGCCAGCAGCAAAGCTTCCCAGCGGGAGTTCACCTACAATGAGCAGTTCTTC	CASSKASQREFTYNEQFF
13	TRBV19	TRBD1	TRBJ2-7	NA	TGTGCCAGTAGCCCCGGGACAGGGGACGAGCAGTACTTC	CASSPGTGDEQYF
14	TRBV6-5	NA	TRBJ2-7	NA	TGTGCCAGCAGTTACTCGAGCCCGGGTTACGAGCAGTACTTC	CASSYSSPGYEQYF
18	TRBV5-1	TRBD1	TRBJ2-2	NA	TGCGCCAGCAGCTTGGGAACACCTACAGGGGGTAACACCGGGGAGCTGTTTTTT	CASSLGTPTGGNTGELFF
15	TRBV5-4	NA	TRBJ2-1	NA	TGTGCCAGCAGCTCGGACTCTTACTCCTACAATGAGCAGTTCTTC	CASSSDSYSYNEQFF
15	TRBV28	NA	TRBJ2-6	NA	TGTGCCAGCAGTTTATCTACGTCCGGGGCCAACGTCCTGACTTTC	CASSLSTSGANVLTF
16	TRBV28	TRBD1	TRBJ2-1	NA	TGTGCCAGCCAGACAGGGGGAGCTAGCGGACACAATGAGCAGTTCTTC	CASQTGGASGHNEQFF
15	TRBV7-9	TRBD1	TRBJ2-7	NA	TGTGCCAGCAGCTCTTCCCGGGACAGGGCCTACGAGCAGTACTTC	CASSSSRDRAYEQYF
12	TRBV29-1	TRBD1	TRBJ1-1	NA	TGCAGCGCGGGACAGGGGGCAACTGAAGCTTTCTTT	CSAGQGATEAFF
15	TRBV15	TRBD1	TRBJ2-1	NA	TGTGCCACCAGCAGAGATACGACAGGGGGCACTGAGCAGTTCTTC	CATSRDTTGGTEQFF
16	TRBV5-4	TRBD2	TRBJ2-7	NA	TGTGCCAGCAGCTTGGGTGGGGCTAGCGGCTCCTACGAGCAGTACTTC	CASSLGGASGSYEQYF
15	TRBV11-3	NA	TRBJ1-1	NA	TGTGCCAGCAGCTTAGGAGGCAGTTCGAACACTGAAGCTTTCTTT	CASSLGGSSNTEAFF
18	TRBV5-6	NA	TRBJ2-2	NA	TGTGCCAGCAGCTTGATCGTCGGGCTAGTCGGGGGCACCGGGGAGCTGTTTTTT	CASSLIVGLVGGTGELFF
15	TRBV28	NA	TRBJ2-6	NA	TGTGCCAGCAGCCGCAGAGGGATGGGGGCCAACGTCCTGACTTTC	CASSRRGMGANVLTF
14	TRBV7-6	NA	TRBJ2-5	NA	TGTGCCAGCAGCTTAGAAGGTCTGGGGGGGACCCAGTACTTC	CASSLEGLGGTQYF
15	TRBV7-6	NA	TRBJ1-3	NA	TGTGCCAGCAGCTTACAGGGCGGCACTGGAAACACCATATATTTT	CASSLQGGTGNTIYF
15	TRBV12-5	NA	TRBJ2-1	NA	TGTGCTAGTGGTTCGAGCGGAAGCTCCTACAATGAGCAGTTCTTC	CASGSSGSSYNEQFF
14	TRBV7-6	NA	TRBJ2-3	NA	TGTGCCAGCAGCTTCGGCGGGATTACAGATACGCAGTATTTT	CASSFGGITDTQYF
15	TRBV5-1	TRBD2	TRBJ2-1	NA	TGCGCCAGCAGCTTGGGGCTAGCGGGAGTCGCTGAGCAGTTCTTC	CASSLGLAGVAEQFF
14	TRBV6-6	NA	TRBJ1-1	NA	TGTGCCAGCAGCCCAGGGATAAAGGGGACTGAAGCTTTCTTT	CASSPGIKGTEAFF
16	TRBV28	TRBD2	TRBJ2-7	NA	TGTGCCAGCAGTTTCGAACGGACTAGCGGGAGTTGGGAGCAGTACTTC	CASSFERTSGSWEQYF
12	TRBV5-1	NA	TRBJ2-7	few	TGCGCCAGCAGCGGCTCCTCCTACGAGCAGTACTTC	CASSGSSYEQYF
14	TRBV28	NA	TRBJ1-1	once	TGTGCCAGCAGTTTGTCAGGGATGTACACTGAAGCTTTCTTT	CASSLSGMYTEAFF
15	TRBV6-5	TRBD1	TRBJ1-2	NA	TGTGCCAGCAGCCCCGGGACAGGGAAGGTCTATGGCTACACCTTC	CASSPGTGKVYGYTF
15	TRBV14	TRBD1	TRBJ2-7	NA	TGTGCCAGCAGCCCCCCGGGACAGGCCTCCTACGAGCAGTACTTC	CASSPPGQASYEQYF
16	TRBV29-1	TRBD1	TRBJ1-4	NA	TGCAGCGGACGGCAGGGACAGGGAGGGTCTAATGAAAAACTGTTTTTT	CSGRQGQGGSNEKLFF
15	TRBV5-1	TRBD1	TRBJ2-7	NA	TGCGCCAGCAAAGACCCGGGACAGGGCTCCTACGAGCAGTACTTC	CASKDPGQGSYEQYF
14	TRBV7-9	TRBD1	TRBJ2-1	once	TGTGCCAGCAGCGCCCTCACAGGGGAGAATGAGCAGTTCTTC	CASSALTGENEQFF
15	TRBV28	TRBD1	TRBJ1-2	NA	TGTGCCAGCAGTTACTACAGGGGGCGCGACTATGGCTACACCTTC	CASSYYRGRDYGYTF
15	TRBV19	TRBD2	TRBJ2-1	NA	TGTGCCAGTACCACAGGACTAGCGGGAGTAGGTGAGCAGTTCTTC	CASTTGLAGVGEQFF
16	TRBV5-1	NA	TRBJ2-3	NA	TGCGCCAGCAGCTTGACTGGGGACAAAAGCACAGATACGCAGTATTTT	CASSLTGDKSTDTQYF
14	TRBV27	NA	TRBJ1-5	NA	TGTGCCAGCAGTTTAAGTGGGCGATATCAGCCCCAGCATTTT	CASSLSGRYQPQHF
13	TRBV5-8	TRBD2	TRBJ2-7	once	TGTGCCCCCGAACCGGTCGGGGGGACCGAGCAGTACTTC	CAPEPVGGTEQYF
13	TRBV27	NA	TRBJ1-3	NA	TGTGCCAGCAGTTCCAGCTCTGGAAACACCATATATTTT	CASSSSSGNTIYF
14	TRBV28	NA	TRBJ2-7	NA	TGTGCCAGCAGTGACCCGGGACTGGAAAACGAGCAGTACTTC	CASSDPGLENEQYF
14	TRBV5-6	NA	TRBJ1-1	NA	TGTGCCAGCAGCTTGCCAGGGTTCAACACTGAAGCTTTCTTT	CASSLPGFNTEAFF
15	TRBV6-5	TRBD2	TRBJ2-7	NA	TGTGCCAGCAGCCTAAGCGGGAGTCGGATTTACGAGCAGTACTTC	CASSLSGSRIYEQYF
13	TRBV19	TRBD1	TRBJ1-1	few	TGTGCCAGTAGTATACGGGGACAGTCTGAAGCTTTCTTT	CASSIRGQSEAFF